The clone carrying this TCR beta chain was seen repeatedly, ten times or more. The antigen is unknown. Per the germline V gene, CDR1 is SGHTA and CDR2 is FQGTGA. The V segment lost 5 bases and the J segment 4 bases; nucleotides outside the gene matches: 4. The length of the CDR3 is 14 residues. These data originate in a study of T cells after yellow fever vaccination. The study's findings and limits: Abundant clonotypes from the bulk population could contaminate FACS-sorted repertoires. It was the secondary response that reached its peak faster, day 5 versus 15, but it was weaker. Re-detected after boosting: most primary clones, about 96% of CD4 and 80% to 90% of CD8.

TCRdb redid the calling of the 5' RACE reads with MiXCR, one entry per CDR3 protein. Of about 510,000 distinct CDR3 sequences in the sample, less than 25% are singletons; the top ten hold around 16%. This material consisted of PBMCs, taken 21 days after the first yellow fever vaccination. The genes are TRBV7-3 and TRBJ2-2, with 7 bases aligning to TRBD1. The TCR was taken from a man aged 18 to 29 who received the YFV17D yellow fever vaccine. In DNA, the CDR3 is TGTGCCAGCAGCCCTACAGGGGTCACCGGGGAGCTGTTTTTT. This codes for CASSPTGVTGELFF.